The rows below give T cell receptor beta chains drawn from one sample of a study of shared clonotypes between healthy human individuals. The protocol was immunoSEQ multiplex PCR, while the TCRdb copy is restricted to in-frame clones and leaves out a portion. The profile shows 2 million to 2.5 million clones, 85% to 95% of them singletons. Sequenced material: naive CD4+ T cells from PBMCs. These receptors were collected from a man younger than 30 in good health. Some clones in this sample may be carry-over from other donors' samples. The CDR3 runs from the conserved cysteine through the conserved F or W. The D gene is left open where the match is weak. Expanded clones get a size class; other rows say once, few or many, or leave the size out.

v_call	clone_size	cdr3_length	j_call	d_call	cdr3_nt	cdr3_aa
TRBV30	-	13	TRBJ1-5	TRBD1	TGTGCCTGGAGTGTAGACAGGGCTAAACCCCAGCATTTT	CAWSVDRAKPQHF
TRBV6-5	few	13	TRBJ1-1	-	TGTGCCAGCAGGCAGGCATACCAGGGGAGGGCTTTCTTT	CASRQAYQGRAFF
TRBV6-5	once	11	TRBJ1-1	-	TGTGCCAGCGGAGTGGACACTGAAGCTTTCTTT	CASGVDTEAFF
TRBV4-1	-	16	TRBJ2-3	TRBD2	TGCGCCAGCAGCCACGGACTAGCGGGAGATACAGATACGCAGTATTTT	CASSHGLAGDTDTQYF
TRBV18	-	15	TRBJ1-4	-	TGTGCCAGCTCACCCGGAAGCCCGAGGGGTGAAAAACTGTTTTTT	CASSPGSPRGEKLFF
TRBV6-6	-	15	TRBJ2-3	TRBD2	TGTGCCAGCAGTTACACCGGACTAGCGGGGGATACGCAGTATTTT	CASSYTGLAGDTQYF
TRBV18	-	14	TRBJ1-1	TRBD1	TGTGCCAGCTCCATCAGGGGGTGGGACACTGAAGCTTTCTTT	CASSIRGWDTEAFF
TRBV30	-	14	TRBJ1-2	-	TGTGCCTGGAGTGAACAGCTTTCAAACTATGGCTACACCTTC	CAWSEQLSNYGYTF
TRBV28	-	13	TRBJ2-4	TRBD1	TGTGCCAGCAGTATCGGACAGGCTCGGCGTCAGTACTTC	CASSIGQARRQYF
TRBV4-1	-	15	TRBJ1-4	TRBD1	TGCGCCAGCAGCCAAGTTGGGACAGGGTCTGAAAAACTGTTTTTT	CASSQVGTGSEKLFF
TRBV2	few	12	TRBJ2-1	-	TGTGCCAGCAGTGGACTGGGTAATGAGCAGTTCTTC	CASSGLGNEQFF
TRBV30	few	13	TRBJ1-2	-	TGTGCCTGGAGTGTTACCCGGACTTATGGCTACACCTTC	CAWSVTRTYGYTF
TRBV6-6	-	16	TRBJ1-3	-	TGTGCCAGCAGTGGAAAGCAGGCAGGTTCATGGGACACCATATATTTT	CASSGKQAGSWDTIYF
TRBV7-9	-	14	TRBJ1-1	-	TGTGCCAGCAGCTTAGGTCCACAGGGCACTGAAGCTTTCTTT	CASSLGPQGTEAFF
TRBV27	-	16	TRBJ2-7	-	TGTGCCAGCAGAATTCGCCGGGACACTTACTCCTACGAGCAGTACTTC	CASRIRRDTYSYEQYF
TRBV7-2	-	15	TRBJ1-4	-	TGTGCCAGCAGCCAGACAGGATGGGGTGGGGAAAAACTGTTTTTT	CASSQTGWGGEKLFF
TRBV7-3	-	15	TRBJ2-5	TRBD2	TGTGCCAGCAGTTTTCGAAGCGGGAGAGGTGAGACCCAGTACTTC	CASSFRSGRGETQYF
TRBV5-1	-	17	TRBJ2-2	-	TGCGCCAGCAGCTTAATACTCGCCGGGACGCTCACCGGGGAGCTGTTTTTT	CASSLILAGTLTGELFF
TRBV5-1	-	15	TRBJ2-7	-	TGCGCCAGCAGCTTGGCCCACGGGTCGTCCTACGAGCAGTACTTC	CASSLAHGSSYEQYF
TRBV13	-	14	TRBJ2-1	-	TGTGCCAGCATCATCACAGGGTCCTACAATGAGCAGTTCTTC	CASIITGSYNEQFF
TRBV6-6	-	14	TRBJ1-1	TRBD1	TGTGCCAGCAGAAGACAGGGGGCGATCACTGAAGCTTTCTTT	CASRRQGAITEAFF
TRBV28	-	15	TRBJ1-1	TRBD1	TGTGCCAGCAGTTCCTTACAGGGGGCGAACACTGAAGCTTTCTTT	CASSSLQGANTEAFF
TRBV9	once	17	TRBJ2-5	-	TGTGCCAGCAGCGTAGGGGTAAGCGGTCCCGACCAAGAGACCCAGTACTTC	CASSVGVSGPDQETQYF
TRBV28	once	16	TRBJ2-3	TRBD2	TGTGCCAGCAGTCCGACTAGCGGGAGTAGGACAGATACGCAGTATTTT	CASSPTSGSRTDTQYF
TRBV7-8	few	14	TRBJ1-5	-	TGTGCCAGCAGCTTTGGGGGCGCGGGTCAGCCCCAGCATTTT	CASSFGGAGQPQHF
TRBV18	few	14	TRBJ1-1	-	TGTGCCAGCTCACCACGGGAGCTTAACACTGAAGCTTTCTTT	CASSPRELNTEAFF
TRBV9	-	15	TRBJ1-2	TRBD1	TGTGCCAGCAGCACATGGACAGGGGCAAACTATGGCTACACCTTC	CASSTWTGANYGYTF
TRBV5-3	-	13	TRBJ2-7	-	TGTGCCAGAAGCTTCGGGGGCTCCTACGAGCAGTACTTC	CARSFGGSYEQYF
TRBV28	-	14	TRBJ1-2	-	TGTGCCACCGGGGGGGCCCCGGTCGGCTATGGCTACACCTTC	CATGGAPVGYGYTF